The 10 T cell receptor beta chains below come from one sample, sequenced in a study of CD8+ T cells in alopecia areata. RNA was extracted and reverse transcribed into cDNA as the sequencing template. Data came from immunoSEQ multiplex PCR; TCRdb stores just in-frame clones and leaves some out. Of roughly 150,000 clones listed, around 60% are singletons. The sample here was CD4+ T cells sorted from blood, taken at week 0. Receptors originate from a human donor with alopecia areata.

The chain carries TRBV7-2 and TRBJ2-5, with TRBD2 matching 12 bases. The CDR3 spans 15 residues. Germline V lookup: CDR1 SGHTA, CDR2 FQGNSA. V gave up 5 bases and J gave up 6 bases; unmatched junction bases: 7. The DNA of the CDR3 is TGTGCCAGCAGCCCGCCGACTAGCGGGGGTAAGACCCAGTACTTC. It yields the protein CASSPPTSGGKTQYF.

The CDR3 region is CSVEPGQENRGTDTQYF. In DNA form, the CDR3 reads TGCAGCGTTGAACCAGGACAGGAAAATCGCGGCACAGATACGCAGTATTTT. This chain connects TRBV29-1 to TRBJ2-3; 7 positions match TRBD1. Trimming at V came to 2 bases and at J to 1 base, leaving 12 bases not matched to a gene. The germline gives CDR1 SQVTM, CDR2 ANQGSEA. The CDR3 runs to 17 residues.

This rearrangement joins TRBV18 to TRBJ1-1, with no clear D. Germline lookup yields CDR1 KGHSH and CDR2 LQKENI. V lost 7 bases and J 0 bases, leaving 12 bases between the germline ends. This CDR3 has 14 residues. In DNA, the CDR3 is TGTGCCAGCTTCCCCGGTAAGATGAACACTGAAGCTTTCTTT. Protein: CASFPGKMNTEAFF.

The CDR3 region is CSVDRQGAGELFF. CDR3 coding DNA: TGCAGCGTGGACAGACAGGGCGCCGGGGAGCTGTTTTTT. This rearrangement joins TRBV29-1 to TRBJ2-2, with 7 bases identical to TRBD1. The V segment lost 6 bases and the J segment 6 bases; nucleotides outside the gene matches: 7. CDR3 size: 13 residues. Germline V gene lookup returns CDR1 SQVTM and CDR2 ANQGSEA.

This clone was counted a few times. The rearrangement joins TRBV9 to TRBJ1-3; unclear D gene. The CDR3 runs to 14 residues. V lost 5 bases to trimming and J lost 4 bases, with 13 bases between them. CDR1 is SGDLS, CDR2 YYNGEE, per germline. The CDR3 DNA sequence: TGTGCCAGCAGTGCGTTGGGGTTCGGAAACACCATATATTTT. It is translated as CASSALGFGNTIYF.

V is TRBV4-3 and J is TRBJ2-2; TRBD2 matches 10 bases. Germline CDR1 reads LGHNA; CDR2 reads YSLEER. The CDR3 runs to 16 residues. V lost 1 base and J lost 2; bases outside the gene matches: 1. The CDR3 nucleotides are TGCGCCAGCAGCCAAGGGACTAGCGGAAACACCGGGGAGCTGTTTTTT. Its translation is CASSQGTSGNTGELFF.

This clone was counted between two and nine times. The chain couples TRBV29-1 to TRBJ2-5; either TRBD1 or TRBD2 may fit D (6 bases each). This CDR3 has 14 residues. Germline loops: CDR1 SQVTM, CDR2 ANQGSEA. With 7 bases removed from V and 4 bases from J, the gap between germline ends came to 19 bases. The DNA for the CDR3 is TGCAGCGCCCGTGAGGGGGGAGCGGGAGAGACCCAGTACTTC. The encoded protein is CSAREGGAGETQYF.

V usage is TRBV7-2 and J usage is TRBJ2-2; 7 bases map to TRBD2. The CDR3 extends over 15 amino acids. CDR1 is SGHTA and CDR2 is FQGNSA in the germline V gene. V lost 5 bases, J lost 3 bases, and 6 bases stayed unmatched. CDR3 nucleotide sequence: TGTGCCAGCAGCCCACGGCTAGCGGACACCGGGGAGCTGTTTTTT. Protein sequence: CASSPRLADTGELFF. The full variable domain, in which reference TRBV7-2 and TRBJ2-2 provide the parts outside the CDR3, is GAGVSQSPSNKVTEKGKDVELRCDPISGHTALYWYRQSLGQGLEFLIYFQGNSAPDKSGLPSDRFSAERTGGSVSTLTIQRTQQEDSAVYLCASSPRLADTGELFFGEGSRLTVL.

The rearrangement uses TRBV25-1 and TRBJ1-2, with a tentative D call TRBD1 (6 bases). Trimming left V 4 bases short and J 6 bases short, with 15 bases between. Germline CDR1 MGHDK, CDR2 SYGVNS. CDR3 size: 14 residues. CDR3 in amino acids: CASSVGQGRNGYTF. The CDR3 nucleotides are TGTGCCAGCAGTGTAGGGCAGGGGCGGAATGGCTACACCTTC.

DNA of the CDR3: TGTGCCAGCAGCTTAAGTAGCGGGGGGGCCTACGAGCAGTACTTC. Protein sequence: CASSLSSGGAYEQYF. The chain links TRBV7-2 to TRBJ2-7, with TRBD2 matching over 11 bases. In germline, CDR1 is SGHTA, CDR2 FQGNSA. The CDR3 consists of 15 residues. J gave up 2 bases and V 2 bases, and 2 bases lay outside the gene matches.